The 23 T cell receptor beta chains below were found in one sample sequenced in a study of shared clonotypes between healthy human individuals (dated by TCRdb to the early 2020s). Receptor amplification or capture employed the immunoSEQ multiplex PCR assay. Entries here come from immuneACCESS through TCRdb and include only in-frame sequences with V and J called. Some clones fail to appear in such tables; in the studies checked, an unresolved V gene covers under half of the shortfall, and the cause of the remainder is unknown. The sample records approximately 1.9 million clones, just over 90% of which are singletons. Approximately 1.7% of the sample goes to the ten largest clones. CD8 naive samples were obtained by positive selection for CCR7 among CD45RO-negative cells, yielding a CD45RA+CCR7+ population from which TemRA cells were excluded. Sequencing used naive CD8+ T cells from PBMCs. The cell subset or site tag for this specimen amounts to: CD45RA+CCR7+. These receptors were collected from a man aged 18 to 29 in good health. Some clones in this sample may be carry-over from other donors' samples.

V gene TRBV15 combines with J gene TRBJ2-3, with unresolved D. This CDR3 is built from 13 residues. Germline V lookup: CDR1 LNHNV, CDR2 YYDKDF (reference sequence). The ends were cut back, 1 base at V and 4 bases at J, with 6 bases in the middle. CDR3 region: CATSRGSPDTQYF. The CDR3 bases are TGTGCCACCAGCAGAGGGTCACCAGATACGCAGTATTTT.

V usage is TRBV30 and J usage is TRBJ2-7, with D perhaps matching TRBD1 (7 bases). Germline CDR1 reads GTSNPN; CDR2 reads SVGIG (reference sequence). This CDR3 contains 13 residues. Trimming took off 7 bases at V and 5 bases at J, with 18 bases between the two ends. The CDR3 DNA reads as TGTGCCTCCGGCCGCCCAGGGGGGCACGAGCAGTACTTC. The encoded protein is CASGRPGGHEQYF.

This clone was detected only once. The chain is built from TRBV6-6 and TRBJ2-1, with D tentatively TRBD2 (6 bases). This CDR3 has 16 amino acids. Trimming removed 2 bases at V and 2 bases at J, with 13 bases between. Germline V gene data show CDR1 as MNHNY and CDR2 as SVGAGI (reference sequence). In nucleotides, the CDR3 is TGTGCCAGCAGTTACGACGCGGGGATCACCTACAATGAGCAGTTCTTC. It specifies CASSYDAGITYNEQFF.

CDR3 bases: TGTGCCAGCAGCCCTTCCAGAGGGAGGAGCTACGAGCAGTACTTC. This translates into CASSPSRGRSYEQYF. The rearrangement joins TRBV6-5 to TRBJ2-7, with D possibly matching TRBD2 (6 bases). Germline CDR1 and CDR2: MNHEY and SVGAGI. The CDR3 runs 15 residues. V was trimmed by 6 bases and J by 3 bases, leaving 18 bases between them.

The chain employs TRBV30 and TRBJ2-7, with TRBD2 identical over 8 bases. V gave up 6 bases and J gave up 2 bases; unmatched junction bases: 6. The CDR3 has 13 residues. Germline-derived CDR1 and CDR2 are GTSNPN and SVGIG (reference sequence). The CDR3 here is CACIAGIPYEQYF. The CDR3 nucleotides are TGTGCCTGTATAGCGGGAATCCCCTACGAGCAGTACTTC.

The gene calls are TRBV6-5 and TRBJ1-2, with D perhaps matching TRBD1 (5 bases). The CDR3 has 14 residues. Germline V lookup: CDR1 MNHEY, CDR2 SVGAGI. The ends were cut back, 2 bases at V and 3 bases at J, with 10 bases in the middle. In DNA, the CDR3 is TGTGCCAGCAGTTACGCACCGGGACACTATGGCTACACCTTC. It encodes CASSYAPGHYGYTF.

The V call is TRBV2, the J call TRBJ2-7; 7 bases match TRBD2. J gave up 3 bases and V 6 bases, and 11 bases lay outside the gene matches. Germline CDR1 is SNHLY and CDR2 is FYNNEI. CDR3 length equals 15 residues. In DNA form, the CDR3 reads TGTGCCAGCAGCGGGGGGAGCGGAAGCTTCTACGAGCAGTACTTC. This sequence encodes CASSGGSGSFYEQYF.

This clone was recorded once. V usage is TRBV28 and J usage is TRBJ1-5; the D gene is possibly TRBD1 (5 bases). The CDR3 has 15 amino acids. The germline V gene encodes CDR1 MDHEN and CDR2 SYDVKM. V was clipped by 7 bases and J by 1 base, with 14 bases between them. The CDR3 bases are TGTGCCAGCACCCGCTGGGGGTCGAGCAATCAGCCCCAGCATTTT. It yields the protein CASTRWGSSNQPQHF.

The chain recombines TRBV7-9 with TRBJ2-1, with 10 bases identical to TRBD2. This CDR3 is built from 17 residues. Trimming at V came to 3 bases and at J to 4 bases, leaving 9 bases not matched to a gene. In germline, CDR1 is SEHNR, CDR2 FQNEAQ (reference sequence). Here the CDR3 DNA reads TGTGCCAGCAGCTTTGGTCAAGGGACTAGCGTGTACAATGAGCAGTTCTTC. Translated: CASSFGQGTSVYNEQFF.

The chain has TRBV15 and TRBJ2-1, with D perhaps TRBD1 or TRBD2 (6 bases each). V was trimmed by 5 bases and J by 7 bases, leaving 21 bases between them. CDR3 length: 16 residues. The V gene's germline CDR1 is LNHNV and CDR2 YYDKDF (reference sequence). The CDR3 sequence is CATSPLFPGGGNEQFF. The CDR3 DNA follows: TGTGCCACCAGCCCGCTCTTCCCCGGAGGGGGTAATGAGCAGTTCTTC.

A word on this clone: This same CDR3 is encoded by further DNA sequences in the sample. The rearrangement joins TRBV28 to TRBJ2-5, with D possibly TRBD1 on 6 matching bases. V gave up 6 bases and J gave up 4 bases, with 15 bases separating them. The CDR3 sequence is 14 residues long. CDR1 MDHEN and CDR2 SYDVKM come from the germline V gene. The CDR3 nucleotides read TGTGCCAGCAGATTGACAGGAGGAAGAGAGACCCAGTACTTC. The encoded protein is CASRLTGGRETQYF.

The V gene is TRBV7-9, the J gene TRBJ1-4; no reliable D call. V lost 4 bases and J lost 8, with 20 bases in between. CDR3 length: 16 amino acids. CDR1 and CDR2 (germline): SEHNR, FQNEAQ (reference sequence). CDR3 protein: CASSSTLLNMREKLFF. The CDR3 nucleotides read TGTGCCAGCAGCTCAACCCTTCTAAACATGAGAGAAAAACTGTTTTTT.

CDR3 amino acids: CASSVGGGQSGNTIYF. For the CDR3, the DNA is TGTGCCAGCAGCGTAGGGGGAGGACAGTCTGGAAACACCATATATTTT. The chain links TRBV9 to TRBJ1-3, with D possibly TRBD1 on 6 matching bases. Germline V gene sequence: CDR1 SGDLS, CDR2 YYNGEE. Trimming left V 0 bases short and J 1 base short, with 11 bases between. The CDR3 covers 16 residues.

Details on this clone: At the DNA level, this CDR3 is encoded by other sequences in the same sample as well. The chain is built from TRBV25-1 and TRBJ2-7; the D is unclear. The germline gives CDR1 MGHDK, CDR2 SYGVNS. This CDR3 has 11 residues. Trimming removed 8 bases at V and 0 bases at J, with 5 bases between. For the CDR3, the DNA is TGTGCCAGCTCTGGCTCCTACGAGCAGTACTTC. This sequence encodes CASSGSYEQYF.

As to this clone: The same CDR3 is also encoded by other DNA sequences in this sample. V gene TRBV14 combines with J gene TRBJ2-2; D is unresolved. The CDR3 runs to 14 residues. With 1 base removed from V and 6 bases from J, the gap between germline ends came to 9 bases. Germline CDR1 and CDR2: SGHDN and FVKESK. The CDR3 region is CASSQVRGAGELFF. Written as DNA, the CDR3 is TGTGCCAGCAGCCAAGTCCGTGGGGCCGGGGAGCTGTTTTTT.

This rearrangement joins TRBV6-5 to TRBJ2-5, with D tentatively TRBD2 (5 bases). The CDR3 length is 13 residues. Germline loops: CDR1 MNHEY, CDR2 SVGAGI. Trimming left V 5 bases short and J 2 bases short, with 9 bases between. The CDR3 DNA is TGTGCCAGCAGTCTTCCGGGGCAAGAGACCCAGTACTTC. Protein sequence: CASSLPGQETQYF.

The rearrangement uses TRBV15 and TRBJ2-3; 7 bases are shared with TRBD2. The CDR3 runs 17 residues. V was clipped by 0 bases and J by 0 bases; unmatched bases: 6. Looked up from germline, CDR1 is LNHNV and CDR2 is YYDKDF (reference sequence). CDR3 sequence: CATSREGASGSTDTQYF. The CDR3, as DNA: TGTGCCACCAGCAGAGAAGGAGCTAGCGGTAGCACAGATACGCAGTATTTT. The entire variable domain, with the rest obtained from reference TRBV15 and TRBJ2-3, is as follows: DAMVIQNPRYQVTQFGKPVTLSCSQTLNHNVMYWYQQKSSQAPKLLFHYYDKDFNNEADTPDNFQSRRPNTSFCFLDIRSPGLGDTAMYLCATSREGASGSTDTQYFGPGTRLTVL.

The V and J genes are TRBV9 and TRBJ2-7, with TRBD1 matching over 10 bases. CDR1 and CDR2 from the germline V gene are SGDLS and YYNGEE. This CDR3 is 15 amino acids long. The V gene end was trimmed by 3 bases and the J gene end by 2 bases; junction bases not matched to a gene: 5. CDR3 loop: CASSGGQGKPYEQYF. The CDR3 DNA reads TGTGCCAGCAGCGGGGGACAGGGGAAACCCTACGAGCAGTACTTC.

The chain recombines TRBV7-6 with TRBJ1-1; tentative D call: TRBD1 (6 bases). CDR1 and CDR2 (germline): SGHVS, FNYEAQ. This CDR3 contains 15 residues. The germline V and J ends were trimmed by 5 bases and 1 base, with 14 bases remaining between them. The CDR3 is CASSSFSGENTEAFF. The CDR3 coding sequence is TGTGCCAGCAGCAGTTTTTCAGGGGAGAACACTGAAGCTTTCTTT.

This chain connects TRBV15 to TRBJ2-1; 11 bases are a match to TRBD1. The CDR3 has 14 amino acids. The ends lost 5 bases at V and 8 bases at J; junction bases unmatched: 5. Germline V gene data show CDR1 as LNHNV and CDR2 as YYDKDF (reference sequence). The DNA of the CDR3 is TGTGCCACCAGCCGGACAGGGGGCGTCGATGAGCAGTTCTTC. The encoded protein is CATSRTGGVDEQFF.

The rearrangement links TRBV4-2 to TRBJ2-3; D ambiguous. With 5 bases removed from V and 11 bases from J, the gap between germline ends came to 17 bases. CDR3 length: 13 amino acids. Germline lookup yields CDR1 LGHNA and CDR2 YNFKEQ. CDR3 coding DNA: TGTGCCAGCAGCGGGGTATTGGATTTTAAGCAGTATTTT. Encoded protein: CASSGVLDFKQYF.

The gene calls are TRBV28 and TRBJ1-2; 7 nucleotides line up with TRBD1. Per germline, CDR1 MDHEN and CDR2 SYDVKM. CDR3 length: 14 amino acids. The V and J ends lost 3 bases and 5 bases, in that order; junction bases with no gene match: 6. The CDR3 bases are TGTGCCAGCAGTTTTCAGGGGGTTGGTTATGGCTACACCTTC. As protein: CASSFQGVGYGYTF.

The gene calls are TRBV7-9 and TRBJ1-2; tentatively, D is TRBD1 (5 bases). The CDR3 is 15 residues long. The germline gives CDR1 SEHNR, CDR2 FQNEAQ (reference sequence). V was clipped by 2 bases and J by 6 bases, with 16 bases between them. The CDR3 nucleotides read TGTGCCAGCAGCTTACCTTTCGGGGGGATGGATGGCTACACCTTC. Residues: CASSLPFGGMDGYTF.